A selection of T cell receptor beta chains follows, all from one sample in a study of CD8+ T cells in alopecia areata. Data came from immunoSEQ multiplex PCR; TCRdb stores just in-frame clones and leaves some out. The sample shows 180,000 or so clones, approximately 55% of them seen only once. The sample was CD8+ T cells sorted from blood, taken at week 24, from a patient treated with tofacitinib. These receptors all come from a human donor with alopecia areata. CDR3s include the opening cysteine and the closing phenylalanine or tryptophan. Each record gives: V gene, clone size, D gene, J gene, CDR3 DNA, CDR3 protein. D genes are given only for firm matches. The listing skips clone size in some rows; elsewhere it reads once, few, many or a size class.

TRBV27,NA,TRBD1,TRBJ1-1,TGTGCCAGCAGTTTATCCCCGCCGGGACAGGGGCACACTGAAGCTTTCTTT,CASSLSPPGQGHTEAFF
TRBV6-5,NA,NA,TRBJ2-7,TGTGCCAGCAGTTACTCGAGAGGGGCTGAGCAGTACTTC,CASSYSRGAEQYF
TRBV7-9,few,NA,TRBJ2-2,TGTGCCAGCAGCTCCGTTTTGCGTAACACCGGGGAGCTGTTTTTT,CASSSVLRNTGELFF
TRBV5-6,NA,TRBD1,TRBJ1-2,TGTGCCAGCAGCTCAAGGACAGGGGAGGTGCGCTACACCTTC,CASSSRTGEVRYTF
TRBV5-4,NA,NA,TRBJ2-7,TGTGCCAGCAGCTTGAGGGGCGCGGACGAGCAGTACTTC,CASSLRGADEQYF
TRBV30,few,NA,TRBJ1-1,TGTGCCTGGAGTGTCGGCCAGATAACTGAAGCTTTCTTT,CAWSVGQITEAFF
TRBV11-2,NA,NA,TRBJ1-1,TGTGCCAGCAGCTTAGGTGCAGGGAACACTGAAGCTTTCTTT,CASSLGAGNTEAFF
TRBV7-9,NA,NA,TRBJ2-1,TGTGCCAGCAGCAGAACCGGGACCGCAGGTGAGCAGTTCTTC,CASSRTGTAGEQFF
TRBV29-1,few,NA,TRBJ1-4,TGCAGCGTTTCCGGGACCGAAAATGAAAAACTGTTTTTT,CSVSGTENEKLFF
TRBV4-3,NA,NA,TRBJ1-5,TGCGCCAGCAGCCAAGATTGGGGGGTTCGCAATCAGCCCCAGCATTTT,CASSQDWGVRNQPQHF
TRBV12-5,NA,NA,TRBJ2-1,TGTGCTAGTGGACCAATACAGGGGGGGCCCTACAATGAGCAGTTCTTC,CASGPIQGGPYNEQFF
TRBV4-3,few,TRBD1,TRBJ1-1,TGCGCCAGCAGCCGTGAGACAGGGCTAGAAGCTTTCTTT,CASSRETGLEAFF
TRBV5-6,NA,TRBD1,TRBJ1-2,TGTGCCAGCAGCGAAGGACAGGGAAACTATGGCTACACCTTC,CASSEGQGNYGYTF
TRBV5-1,few,NA,TRBJ2-1,TGCGCCAGCAGTTTGAGAGGTTCGGGTGAGCAGTTCTTC,CASSLRGSGEQFF
TRBV5-6,NA,NA,TRBJ2-7,TGTGCCAGCAGCTTGAATGTTCAGTACGAGCAGTACTTC,CASSLNVQYEQYF
TRBV29-1,few,TRBD2,TRBJ2-4,TGCAGCGTTGTTGAGTCCGGGGGGATTCAGTACTTC,CSVVESGGIQYF
TRBV29-1,NA,NA,TRBJ1-1,TGCAGCGTTGAAGATAGGCAGGGACGGAACACTGAAGCTTTCTTT,CSVEDRQGRNTEAFF
TRBV4-3,NA,NA,TRBJ2-7,TGCGCCAGCAGCCAAGATCTGGCGAAACCTGCCTACGAGCAGTACTTC,CASSQDLAKPAYEQYF
TRBV5-1,NA,TRBD1,TRBJ1-1,TGCGCCAGCAGCTTGGTTAGACAGGGATTGGCTGAAGCTTTCTTT,CASSLVRQGLAEAFF
TRBV27,NA,TRBD1,TRBJ2-1,TGTGCCAGCAGTTTAAGTGGAGAGGACAGGACTGAGCAGTTCTTC,CASSLSGEDRTEQFF
TRBV4-1,NA,TRBD2,TRBJ2-2,TGCGCCAGCAGCCAGGGACTAGCCGGGGAGCTGTTTTTT,CASSQGLAGELFF
TRBV4-3,NA,NA,TRBJ1-2,TGCGCCAGCAGCCAAGATCCCGCCAGCTTCATGTACTACACCTTC,CASSQDPASFMYYTF
TRBV29-1,NA,NA,TRBJ1-2,TGCAGCGTTGCTGAAAACTATGGCTACACCTTC,CSVAENYGYTF